What follows are 22 T cell receptor beta chains derived from one specimen sequenced in a study of blood T cell repertoires in COVID-19. Profiling relied on immunoSEQ multiplex PCR, and the TCRdb table lists in-frame clones only, not all of them. The repertoire holds some 270,000 clones, with 90% as singletons. The specimen was peripheral blood. The receptors come from a woman in her sixties or seventies with COVID-19, enrolled during active disease.

J is TRBJ1-1 and V is TRBV5-1; TRBD1 matches 7 bases. In germline, CDR1 is SGHRS, CDR2 YFSETQ. The CDR3 covers 16 residues. Unmatched junction bases numbered 9, after V lost 4 bases and J lost 0 bases. The CDR3 DNA is TGCGCCAGCAGCGACCCCAGACAGGGAATGAACACTGAAGCTTTCTTT. Encoded protein: CASSDPRQGMNTEAFF.

The J gene is TRBJ1-2, the V gene TRBV27, with 10 positions matching TRBD1. This CDR3 comprises 17 residues. J gave up 4 bases and V 4 bases, and 12 bases lay outside the gene matches. Germline lookup yields CDR1 MNHEY and CDR2 SMNVEV (reference sequence). The CDR3 DNA reads as TGTGCCAGCAGTTCCAGGGACAGGGGTACGAGTTTCTATGGCTACACCTTC. This sequence encodes CASSSRDRGTSFYGYTF.

V usage is TRBV6-5 and J usage is TRBJ2-6; the D is unclear. The CDR3 is 15 residues long. Germline V gives CDR1 MNHEY, CDR2 SVGAGI. V was pared by 2 bases and J by 0 bases, with 5 bases between. The CDR3 sequence is CASSYDFSGANVLTF. The CDR3 DNA reads TGTGCCAGCAGTTACGACTTCTCTGGGGCCAACGTCCTGACTTTC.

This sequence joins TRBV5-4 and TRBJ2-3; 10 bases are a match to TRBD2. The CDR3 has 15 amino acids. V shed 4 bases and J 5 bases; nucleotides not matched to a gene: 7. CDR1 and CDR2 (germline): SGHNT, YYREEE (reference sequence). Written as DNA, the CDR3 is TGTGCCAGCAGCAAAAAGCGGGGGGGCGGAGATACGCAGTATTTT. Amino acid sequence: CASSKKRGGGDTQYF.

This sequence joins TRBV19 and TRBJ2-5, with D possibly being TRBD2 (6 bases). In germline, CDR1 is LNHDA, CDR2 SQIVND (reference sequence). V lost 3 bases and J lost 5, with 13 bases in between. The CDR3 is 14 residues long. In nucleotides, the CDR3 is TGTGCCAGTAGTATCCGGGCAGGGAGGGAGACCCAGTACTTC. Translation gives CASSIRAGRETQYF.

The chain uses TRBV19 and TRBJ2-7, with D perhaps matching TRBD1 (5 bases). Germline V gives CDR1 LNHDA, CDR2 SQIVND (reference sequence). V dropped 5 bases and J dropped 5 bases, with 13 bases sitting between them. This CDR3 spans 13 amino acids. CDR3 nucleotide sequence: TGTGCCAGTAGTCTGTCAGGGAAGAACGAGCAGTACTTC. Protein product: CASSLSGKNEQYF.

The chain has TRBV7-8 and TRBJ1-6, with D tentatively TRBD1 (5 bases). V was shortened by 4 bases and J by 9 bases, with 13 bases between the two germline ends. The CDR3 totals 14 residues. Germline values: CDR1 SGHVS, CDR2 FQNEAQ. The CDR3 sequence: CASSYGGGGSPLHF. The CDR3 DNA reads as TGTGCCAGCAGCTACGGGGGAGGAGGTTCACCCCTCCACTTT.

This clone was picked up one time. The DNA for the CDR3 is TGTGCCAGCAGTGAAACGGTCGCAGGGTTCTACAATGAGCAGTTCTTC. It yields the protein CASSETVAGFYNEQFF. The rearrangement links TRBV6-1 to TRBJ2-1; tentatively, D is TRBD1 (5 bases). CDR1 MNHNS and CDR2 SASEGT come from the germline V gene. Trimming stripped 2 bases from V and 3 bases from J, with 14 bases between. The CDR3 consists of 16 residues.

Concerning this clone: At one end the junction does not follow the germline gene, possibly because of a read error. The chain is built from TRBV4-2 and TRBJ1-1; D is unresolved. Germline CDR1 reads LGHNA; CDR2 reads YNFKEQ. The CDR3 runs 11 residues. CDR3 amino acids: CASSQGVARAF. In DNA form, the CDR3 reads TGTGCCAGCAGCCAAGGTGTTGCACGAGCGTTT.

V usage is TRBV15 and J usage is TRBJ1-3; 8 nucleotides align to TRBD1. The germline V gene encodes CDR1 LNHNV and CDR2 YYDKDF (reference sequence). V lost 1 base, J lost 1 base, and 6 bases stayed unmatched. This CDR3 has 17 amino acids. The CDR3 region has the DNA TGTGCCACCAGCAGAGGACAGGGGCTCGCTTCTGGAAACACCATATATTTT. This gives the protein CATSRGQGLASGNTIYF.

The CDR3: CASSIGGKNIQYF. Written as DNA, the CDR3 is TGCGCCTCCTCGATCGGGGGCAAAAACATTCAGTACTTC. This sequence joins TRBV5-1 and TRBJ2-4, with D maybe TRBD2 (6 bases). V lost 10 bases, J lost 3 bases, and 14 bases lay in between. This CDR3 is built from 13 residues. Germline assignment: CDR1 SGHRS and CDR2 YFSETQ.

This chain uses TRBV12-3 or TRBV12-4 with TRBJ1-3; D remains ambiguous. The V and J ends lost 3 bases and 5 bases respectively, with 5 bases between them. The CDR3 loop spans 12 amino acids. The chain's CDR3 is CASSFSRNTIYF. CDR3 nucleotide sequence: TGTGCCAGCAGTTTTTCTAGAAACACCATATATTTT.

The V and J genes are TRBV5-1 and TRBJ1-4; D perhaps matches TRBD1 (5 bases). The CDR3 loop spans 17 amino acids. The germline V gene encodes CDR1 SGHRS and CDR2 YFSETQ. Trimming took 0 bases from V and 3 from J, leaving 15 bases between them. In DNA, the CDR3 is TGCGCCAGCAGCTTGGGCGGGGGTTCGGGTTCTAATGAAAAACTGTTTTTT. This codes for CASSLGGGSGSNEKLFF.

The chain combines TRBV10-3 with TRBJ2-7, with D possibly being TRBD2 (5 bases). Trimming removed 6 bases from V and 3 bases from J, with 15 bases in between. The CDR3 runs 14 residues. The germline V gene encodes CDR1 ENHRY and CDR2 SYGVKD. The DNA for the CDR3 is TGTGCCATCAGCCTACCGACTAAGGGCTACGAGCAGTACTTC. Its translation is CAISLPTKGYEQYF.

The rearrangement joins TRBV5-1 to TRBJ2-3, with D possibly matching TRBD1 (5 bases). CDR3 size: 17 residues. Trimming pared 0 bases from V and 5 bases from J, leaving 19 bases between. Germline loops: CDR1 SGHRS, CDR2 YFSETQ. CDR3 amino acids: CASSLEAPIGVGDTQYF. Written as DNA, the CDR3 is TGCGCCAGCAGCTTGGAGGCCCCAATAGGGGTTGGAGATACGCAGTATTTT.

There are a few counts of this clone. The chain uses TRBV7-2 and TRBJ2-2; 7 positions agree with TRBD1. In germline, CDR1 is SGHTA, CDR2 FQGNSA. The CDR3 is 14 amino acids. V trimming: 3 bases; J trimming: 6 bases; junction bases outside the gene matches: 4. The CDR3 here is CASSLRQGPGELFF. The CDR3, as DNA: TGTGCCAGCAGCTTGAGACAGGGACCCGGGGAGCTGTTTTTT.

This chain uses TRBV18 with TRBJ1-1; D call uncertain. The CDR3 has 13 residues. Germline CDR1 is KGHSH and CDR2 is LQKENI. The ends were cut back, 5 bases at V and 2 bases at J, with 9 bases in the middle. The CDR3 protein is CASSSGLNTEAFF. The CDR3 nucleotides read TGTGCCAGCTCATCTGGGCTCAACACTGAAGCTTTCTTT.

The chain carries TRBV6-1 and TRBJ2-7; D gene unclear. This CDR3 comprises 13 residues. Trimming removed 1 base at V and 1 base at J, with 5 bases between. Per germline, CDR1 MNHNS and CDR2 SASEGT. The DNA of the CDR3 is TGTGCCAGCAGTGAAGAACAATCCTACGAGCAGTACTTC. This translates into CASSEEQSYEQYF.

The chain recombines TRBV19 with TRBJ1-1, with D possibly matching TRBD1 (5 bases). CDR1 is LNHDA and CDR2 is SQIVND in the germline V gene (reference sequence). The CDR3 loop spans 17 amino acids. The V end was cut by 6 bases, the J end by 7 bases, with 27 bases between. The CDR3 region is CASRRGPGSGGAFEAFF. The CDR3 DNA follows: TGTGCCAGTAGGCGGGGTCCTGGGTCGGGAGGGGCTTTTGAAGCTTTCTTT. Combining the CDR3 with reference TRBV19 and TRBJ1-1 gives the whole variable domain DGGITQSPKYLFRKEGQNVTLSCEQNLNHDAMYWYRQDPGQGLRLIYYSQIVNDFQKGDIAEGYSVSREKKESFPLTVTSAQKNPTAFYLCASRRGPGSGGAFEAFFGQGTRLTVV.

This clone was seen a single time. V is TRBV27 and J is TRBJ1-2; D is uncertain. In germline, CDR1 is MNHEY, CDR2 SMNVEV (reference sequence). The CDR3 sequence is 12 residues long. V shed 8 bases and J shed 5 bases, with 12 bases lying between them. This CDR3 is CASRGSSYGYTF. The CDR3 DNA reads as TGTGCCAGCCGGGGTTCTAGTTATGGCTACACCTTC.

The chain combines TRBV5-1 with TRBJ2-3; D is possibly TRBD1 (5 bases). CDR1 is SGHRS and CDR2 is YFSETQ in the germline V gene. The CDR3 is 13 residues long. V lost 4 bases and J 5 bases, leaving 11 bases between the germline ends. CDR3 bases: TGCGCCAGCAGCCCACCAGGGATAGATACGCAGTATTTT. This translates into CASSPPGIDTQYF.

The chain uses TRBV2 and TRBJ1-2; D is perhaps TRBD1 (6 bases). CDR3 length: 12 residues. Trimming shortened V by 5 bases and J by 6 bases, and 10 bases separated the two germline ends. Germline CDR1 is SNHLY and CDR2 is FYNNEI. The CDR3 here is CASSPRTDGYTF. The CDR3 bases are TGTGCCAGCAGTCCCCGGACAGATGGCTACACCTTC.